The 27 T cell receptor beta chains below come from one sample, sequenced in a study of OX40 agonist ivuxolimab in advanced cancers. Data came from immunoSEQ multiplex PCR; TCRdb stores just in-frame clones and leaves some out. The sample has 45,000 or so clones; 80% are singletons. The sequencing here drew on CD4+ or CD8+ T cells sorted from blood, taken in a trial of the OX40 agonist ivuxolimab. The source of these receptors is an adult with an advanced solid tumor such as melanoma, head and neck, liver or kidney cancer.

The chain has TRBV5-1 and TRBJ1-5; a possible D gene is TRBD1 (5 bases). Trimming removed 4 bases at V and 3 bases at J, with 14 bases between. Germline-derived CDR1 and CDR2 are SGHRS and YFSETQ. CDR3 length: 15 amino acids. The CDR3, as DNA: TGCGCCAGCAGCCTGAAGGGACTGATCAATCAGCCCCAGCATTTT. Amino acids: CASSLKGLINQPQHF.

The chain is built from TRBV7-2 and TRBJ2-3, with 9 bases aligning to TRBD2. Trimming took 0 bases from V and 5 from J; bases not matched to a gene: 6. The CDR3 has 16 residues. CDR1 is SGHTA and CDR2 is FQGNSA in the germline V gene. The CDR3 DNA is TGTGCCAGCAGCTTAGCGGGCGGGGGGGCCAGAGATACGCAGTATTTT. Protein sequence: CASSLAGGGARDTQYF. Filled out from reference TRBV7-2 and TRBJ2-3, the complete variable domain reads GAGVSQSPSNKVTEKGKDVELRCDPISGHTALYWYRQSLGQGLEFLIYFQGNSAPDKSGLPSDRFSAERTGGSVSTLTIQRTQQEDSAVYLCASSLAGGGARDTQYFGPGTRLTVL.

This chain links TRBV5-4 with TRBJ1-2, with unresolved D. The CDR3 has 15 residues. V shed 6 bases and J shed 8 bases, with 23 bases lying between them. Per the germline V gene, CDR1 is SGHNT and CDR2 is YYREEE (reference sequence). The DNA for the CDR3 is TGTGCCAGCAAAAAGGACCCCGGTTCCCTCTACGGCTACACCTTC. Translation: CASKKDPGSLYGYTF.

This clone was observed a few times. The CDR3 nucleotides are TGTGCCAGCAGTGACTTGAGCAATCAGCCCCAGCATTTT. This codes for CASSDLSNQPQHF. V usage is TRBV6-1 and J usage is TRBJ1-5, with unresolved D. Germline V CDR1 and CDR2: MNHNS, SASEGT. V shed 3 bases and J shed 1 base, with 4 bases lying between them. There are 13 residues in the CDR3.

The chain combines TRBV15 with TRBJ2-1, with a possible D match to TRBD1 (6 bases). CDR3 length: 14 residues. CDR1 and CDR2 (germline): LNHNV, YYDKDF (reference sequence). Trimming removed 0 bases from V and 6 bases from J, with 9 bases in between. CDR3 region: CATSRDNRVNEQFF. As DNA, the CDR3 is TGTGCCACCAGCAGAGATAACAGGGTCAATGAGCAGTTCTTC.

The V gene is TRBV28, the J gene TRBJ1-2; possible D gene TRBD1, 6 bases. Per germline, CDR1 MDHEN and CDR2 SYDVKM. With 7 bases removed from V and 6 bases from J, the gap between germline ends came to 21 bases. The CDR3 runs 15 residues. CDR3 coding DNA: TGTGCCAGCATGGCAACGGGGGGGGGCGCGAATGGCTACACCTTC. Translating it yields CASMATGGGANGYTF.

The V call is TRBV30, the J call TRBJ1-2; D is possibly TRBD1 (5 bases). V was trimmed by 3 bases and J by 4 bases, leaving 18 bases between them. The CDR3 sequence is 15 residues long. Germline values: CDR1 GTSNPN, CDR2 SVGIG (reference sequence). The CDR3 sequence is CAWSSNRQFSYGYTF. The CDR3 DNA is TGTGCCTGGAGCTCGAACCGACAGTTCTCCTATGGCTACACCTTC.

The rearrangement joins TRBV7-8 to TRBJ2-2; D remains ambiguous. Between the trimmed V and J ends, which lost 3 bases and 8 bases, there was a span of 16 bases. The CDR3 contains 15 residues. Germline CDR1 and CDR2: SGHVS and FQNEAQ. As DNA, the CDR3 is TGTGCCAGCAGCTTCGCTAACAGCCCCGGAGGGGAGCTGTTTTTT. This encodes CASSFANSPGGELFF.

The chain links TRBV28 to TRBJ2-3; D not resolved. From germline, CDR1 is MDHEN and CDR2 SYDVKM. Between the trimmed V and J ends, which lost 7 bases and 4 bases, there was a span of 18 bases. The CDR3 has 15 residues. The CDR3 nucleotides read TGTGCCAGCACTACCTACACGTCCCTGTCAGATACGCAGTATTTT. It encodes CASTTYTSLSDTQYF. The full variable domain, in which reference TRBV28 and TRBJ2-3 provide the parts outside the CDR3, is DVKVTQSSRYLVKRTGEKVFLECVQDMDHENMFWYRQDPGLGLRLIYFSYDVKMKEKGDIPEGYSVSREKKERFSLILESASTNQTSMYLCASTTYTSLSDTQYFGPGTRLTVL.

This clone was seen once. V usage is TRBV27 and J usage is TRBJ2-7; D remains ambiguous. Trimming left V 2 bases short and J 2 bases short, with 13 bases between. The germline V gene has CDR1 MNHEY and CDR2 SMNVEV (reference sequence). The CDR3 has 15 residues. The CDR3 loop is CASSLKGIPPYEQYF. CDR3 nucleotides: TGTGCCAGCAGTTTAAAAGGCATCCCGCCCTACGAGCAGTACTTC.

The V gene is TRBV10-2, the J gene TRBJ1-6, with D possibly being TRBD1 (6 bases). CDR3 length: 15 amino acids. The germline CDR1 and CDR2 sequences are WSHSY and SAAADI. V lost 7 bases and J 7 bases, leaving 17 bases between the germline ends. The CDR3 nucleotides are TGCGCCAGCACCCCAAGACAGGCTGAGAATTCACCCCTCCACTTT. Protein sequence: CASTPRQAENSPLHF.

The V gene is TRBV11-2, the J gene TRBJ2-7, with 9 bases matching TRBD2. After removal of 7 bases from V and 5 bases from J, the junction contained 12 bases not matched to a gene. This CDR3 has 15 amino acids. Germline V lookup: CDR1 SGHAT, CDR2 FQNNGV. CDR3 nucleotide sequence: TGTGCCAGCACCCCATTGCGGGGGGGACGGAACGAGCAGTACTTC. Protein sequence: CASTPLRGGRNEQYF.

The chain has TRBV7-9 and TRBJ2-5; perhaps TRBD2 as D (5 bases). The V gene lost 4 bases and the J gene lost 6 bases, with 21 bases spanning the gap. The CDR3 runs 16 residues. Per germline, CDR1 SEHNR and CDR2 FQNEAQ (reference sequence). DNA for the CDR3: TGTGCCAGCAGCTCTAGTAGCACTAGTTGGTCGAAGACCCAGTACTTC. Translation gives CASSSSSTSWSKTQYF.

This clone appeared a few times. V is TRBV6-5 and J is TRBJ2-1; D not resolved. There are 11 residues in the CDR3. Germline V gene sequence: CDR1 MNHEY, CDR2 SVGAGI. Trimming removed 1 base from V and 7 bases from J, with 2 bases in between. CDR3 sequence reads: CASSYLNEQFF. The CDR3 nucleotides are TGTGCCAGCAGTTACTTGAATGAGCAGTTCTTC.

The rearrangement joins TRBV6-5 to TRBJ2-7; tentatively, D is TRBD1 or TRBD2 (6 bases each). The V end was cut by 7 bases, the J end by 3 bases, with 7 bases between. This CDR3 spans 11 amino acids. Germline loops: CDR1 MNHEY, CDR2 SVGAGI. The CDR3 DNA reads TGTGCCAGCAAGGGGGGCTACGAGCAGTACTTC. This gives the protein CASKGGYEQYF.

The chain uses TRBV7-9 and TRBJ1-1; weak D call: TRBD1 (5 bases). Trimming shortened V by 6 bases and J by 3 bases, and 14 bases separated the two germline ends. From germline, CDR1 is SEHNR and CDR2 FQNEAQ (reference sequence). The CDR3 has 14 amino acids. This CDR3 is CASSLQDSYTEAFF. The CDR3 nucleotides read TGTGCCAGCAGTCTTCAAGACAGTTACACTGAAGCTTTCTTT.

The V call is TRBV7-9, the J call TRBJ2-4, with 8 bases fitting TRBD1. The germline V gene encodes CDR1 SEHNR and CDR2 FQNEAQ (reference sequence). Trimming at V came to 5 bases and at J to 0 bases, leaving 9 bases not matched to a gene. This CDR3 region has 17 residues. The DNA of the CDR3 is TGTGCCAGCAGCGACCTGACAGGGGTGATAGCCAAAAACATTCAGTACTTC. Its protein is CASSDLTGVIAKNIQYF. The full variable domain, in which reference TRBV7-9 and TRBJ2-4 provide the parts outside the CDR3, is DTGVSQNPRHKITKRGQNVTFRCDPISEHNRLYWYRQTLGQGPEFLTYFQNEAQLEKSRLLSDRFSAERPKGSFSTLEIQRTEQGDSAMYLCASSDLTGVIAKNIQYFGAGTRLSVL.

The V gene is TRBV27, the J gene TRBJ2-1; 9 nucleotides line up with TRBD2. The V segment lost 3 bases and the J segment 7 bases; nucleotides outside the gene matches: 10. This CDR3 has 16 residues. Per germline, CDR1 MNHEY and CDR2 SMNVEV (reference sequence). The CDR3 DNA reads TGTGCCAGCAGTTTGCCTCAAGGCGGGGGGGGGAATGAGCAGTTCTTC. This encodes CASSLPQGGGGNEQFF.

This chain links TRBV5-1 with TRBJ2-1, with D tentatively TRBD1 (5 bases). The germline V gene encodes CDR1 SGHRS and CDR2 YFSETQ. The V gene lost 2 bases and the J gene lost 4 bases, with 13 bases spanning the gap. The CDR3 extends over 15 amino acids. CDR3 region: CASSFGSAGYNEQFF. CDR3 coding DNA: TGCGCCAGCAGCTTCGGTTCCGCAGGGTACAATGAGCAGTTCTTC.

This chain's CDR3 is CATDMTSSGGNTIYF. The CDR3 DNA is TGTGCCACCGATATGACCTCAAGTGGGGGAAACACCATATATTTT. The rearrangement uses TRBV7-9 and TRBJ1-3; D unresolved. This CDR3 contains 15 residues. V was shortened by 10 bases and J by 4 bases, with 20 bases between the two germline ends. Germline CDR1 SEHNR, CDR2 FQNEAQ (reference sequence).

The sample holds a few counts of this clone. The chain recombines TRBV7-2 with TRBJ1-6, with D uncertain. In germline, CDR1 is SGHTA, CDR2 FQGNSA. V was trimmed by 6 bases and J by 0 bases, leaving 9 bases between them. The CDR3 consists of 15 residues. The CDR3 DNA is TGTGCCAGCAGAAAACTTTTCTCCTATAATTCACCCCTCCACTTT. It translates to CASRKLFSYNSPLHF.

The rearrangement uses TRBV6-5 and TRBJ2-5; 7 bases are shared with TRBD1. Germline trimming cut 5 bases from V and 5 bases from J; bases unmatched to any gene: 5. There are 13 residues in the CDR3. Germline loops: CDR1 MNHEY, CDR2 SVGAGI. CDR3: CASSRDSFETQYF. As DNA, the CDR3 is TGTGCCAGCAGTAGGGACAGCTTCGAGACCCAGTACTTC.

This sequence joins TRBV4-3 and TRBJ2-1; 8 bases line up with TRBD2. The CDR3 has 15 amino acids. The J segment lost 7 bases and the V segment lost 1 base, leaving 6 bases of the junction unmatched. Germline CDR1 and CDR2: LGHNA and YSLEER. The chain's CDR3 is CASSQAGGRSNEQFF. In DNA form, the CDR3 reads TGCGCCAGCAGCCAAGCGGGCGGGAGGTCGAATGAGCAGTTCTTC.

The chain couples TRBV29-1 to TRBJ2-3, with D unclear. Looked up from germline, CDR1 is SQVTM and CDR2 is ANQGSEA. CDR3 length: 13 residues. Deletions cut 3 bases from V and 0 bases from J, with 7 bases between. DNA of the CDR3: TGCAGCGTTGATGTTCCTAGCACAGATACGCAGTATTTT. Its protein is CSVDVPSTDTQYF.

The gene calls are TRBV7-9 and TRBJ2-3, with D uncertain. V gave up 2 bases and J gave up 4 bases, with 4 bases separating them. This CDR3 is 12 amino acids long. Germline values: CDR1 SEHNR, CDR2 FQNEAQ (reference sequence). The CDR3 loop is CASSLNSDTQYF. The CDR3 bases are TGTGCCAGCAGCTTAAACTCAGATACGCAGTATTTT.

The V and J genes are TRBV30 and TRBJ1-2; TRBD1 matches at 8 bases. Germline V gene data show CDR1 as GTSNPN and CDR2 as SVGIG (reference sequence). The CDR3 sequence is 13 residues long. V gave up 4 bases and J gave up 4 bases; unmatched junction bases: 5. The CDR3 is CAWTQQGGYGYTF. Here the CDR3 DNA reads TGTGCCTGGACCCAACAGGGGGGCTATGGCTACACCTTC.

The V and J genes are TRBV7-3 and TRBJ1-6, with 10 bases identical to TRBD1. V trimming: 7 bases; J trimming: 5 bases; junction bases outside the gene matches: 8. Germline V gene sequence: CDR1 SGHTA, CDR2 FQGTGA. This CDR3 comprises 16 residues. The DNA for the CDR3 is TGTGCCAGCATCGAGGGGGACAGGGGAAATAATTCACCCCTCCACTTT. Its protein is CASIEGDRGNNSPLHF.